The 26 T cell receptor beta chains presented below share a single source sample, sequenced in a study of identical twins. TCRdb independently ran MiXCR on the 5' RACE reads; one entry per CDR3 protein. This sample has roughly 250,000 distinct CDR3 sequences; about 14% occur once, and the top ten carry 8.8%. Sequences were obtained from memory (CD45RO+) T cells sorted from blood. Receptors originate from a woman between 18 and 30 years old in good health.

This clonotype was detected only a few times. The J gene is TRBJ2-1, the V gene TRBV12-3 or TRBV12-4; TRBD2 aligns across 10 bases. The CDR3 contains 18 residues. The J segment lost 6 bases and the V segment lost 6 bases, leaving 17 bases of the junction unmatched. CDR3 bases: TGTGCCAGCAGCGGAGGGGAGGCTAGCGGGAGTGTGGGCAATGAGCAGTTCTTC. Translation: CASSGGEASGSVGNEQFF.

This rearrangement joins TRBV20-1 to TRBJ2-5, with TRBD2 matching 8 bases. J gave up 5 bases and V 0 bases, and 11 bases lay outside the gene matches. The CDR3 spans 16 residues. CDR1 is DFQATT, CDR2 SNEGSKA, per germline (reference sequence). Written as DNA, the CDR3 is TGCAGTGCTAGAGACCACGCAGCGGGAGTTAGGGAGACCCAGTACTTC. Translation: CSARDHAAGVRETQYF.

In its sample, this clonotype was seen a few times. The genes are TRBV5-6 and TRBJ2-4, with D perhaps assigned TRBD1 or TRBD2 (7 bases each). Germline CDR1 and CDR2: SGHDT and YYEEEE. V was pared by 4 bases and J by 10 bases, with 18 bases between. This CDR3 has 14 amino acids. The CDR3 reads CASSQGGRYYIQYF. As DNA, the CDR3 is TGTGCCAGCAGCCAGGGGGGGAGATATTATATTCAGTACTTC.

In this sample, this clonotype turned up a few times. This rearrangement joins TRBV4-3 to TRBJ2-1; TRBD2 agrees at 7 bases. With V trimmed by 3 bases and J by 9 bases, 5 bases remained unmatched. The germline V gene has CDR1 LGHNA and CDR2 YSLEER. The CDR3 covers 13 residues. CDR3 sequence (DNA): TGCGCCAGCAGCCAGGAGCGGGAAGGTGAGCAGTTCTTC. Translation: CASSQEREGEQFF.

There are a few counts of this clonotype. V usage is TRBV5-6 and J usage is TRBJ2-5, with D tentatively TRBD2 (7 bases). Trimming stripped 1 base from V and 1 base from J, with 11 bases between. This CDR3 spans 15 amino acids. In germline, CDR1 is SGHDT, CDR2 YYEEEE. CDR3 in DNA: TGTGCCAGCAGCTTGAGAGGGGGGGGCCAAGAGACCCAGTACTTC. Its translation: CASSLRGGGQETQYF.

This clonotype was recorded a few times. The chain recombines TRBV29-1 with TRBJ1-5, with D possibly TRBD1 on 5 matching bases. CDR3 size: 15 residues. Germline CDR1 reads SQVTM; CDR2 reads ANQGSEA. The V end was cut by 1 base, the J end by 0 bases, with 10 bases between. The CDR3: CSVEAGSGSNQPQHF. The CDR3 region has the DNA TGCAGCGTTGAAGCAGGGTCGGGTAGCAATCAGCCCCAGCATTTT.

This clonotype came up a few times. The chain couples TRBV7-2 to TRBJ2-3; D might be TRBD1 (5 bases). V was pared by 3 bases and J by 6 bases, with 10 bases between. This CDR3 comprises 13 residues. Germline-derived CDR1 and CDR2 are SGHTA and FQGNSA. CDR3 sequence reads: CASSFTKGDTQYF. The CDR3 bases are TGTGCCAGCAGCTTTACTAAGGGGGATACGCAGTATTTT.

V gene TRBV2 combines with J gene TRBJ2-7; no firm D call. Germline V lookup: CDR1 SNHLY, CDR2 FYNNEI. Trimming pared 6 bases from V and 2 bases from J, leaving 8 bases between. The CDR3 runs to 12 residues. This chain's CDR3 is CASRRIAYEQYF. DNA for the CDR3: TGTGCCAGCAGAAGAATCGCCTACGAGCAGTACTTC.

V and J are TRBV20-1 and TRBJ2-3; 7 bases agree with TRBD2. V gave up 0 bases and J gave up 4 bases; unmatched junction bases: 10. The CDR3 length is 16 residues. Germline assignment: CDR1 DFQATT and CDR2 SNEGSKA (reference sequence). CDR3 sequence reads: CSARDPKRGSADTQYF. The DNA for the CDR3 is TGCAGTGCTAGAGATCCTAAGCGGGGAAGTGCAGATACGCAGTATTTT.

The chain recombines TRBV2 with TRBJ1-6; no definite D call. The germline V gene has CDR1 SNHLY and CDR2 FYNNEI. V was trimmed by 2 bases and J by 10 bases, leaving 12 bases between them. The CDR3 extends over 14 amino acids. The CDR3 is CASSEWQVESPLHF. CDR3 bases: TGTGCCAGCAGTGAATGGCAGGTCGAATCACCCCTCCACTTT. Complete variable domain (other parts from reference TRBV2 and TRBJ1-6): EPEVTQTPSHQVTQMGQEVILRCVPISNHLYFYWYRQILGQKVEFLVSFYNNEISEKSEIFDDQFSVERPDGSNFTLKIRSTKLEDSAMYFCASSEWQVESPLHFGNGTRLTVT.

The rearrangement joins TRBV7-2 to TRBJ2-7; D uncertain. Germline lookup yields CDR1 SGHTA and CDR2 FQGNSA. This CDR3 has 15 residues. The germline V and J ends were trimmed by 4 bases and 1 base, with 14 bases remaining between them. The CDR3 bases are TGTGCCAGCAGCTCTGCCAGCGCGCCATCCTACGAGCAGTACTTC. This encodes CASSSASAPSYEQYF.

CDR3 DNA sequence: TGTGCCAGCAGTTTTAGGGACAGGAGTAGAGGACTCACAGATACGCAGTATTTT. Its protein is CASSFRDRSRGLTDTQYF. The chain employs TRBV12-3 or TRBV12-4 and TRBJ2-3; TRBD1 matches 8 bases. The CDR3 extends over 18 amino acids. V trimming: 3 bases; J trimming: 2 bases; junction bases outside the gene matches: 13.

The table lists this clonotype with a few counts. The chain links TRBV12-3 or TRBV12-4 to TRBJ2-7; 11 positions agree with TRBD2. The CDR3 has 15 amino acids. After removal of 6 bases from V and 2 bases from J, the junction contained 6 bases not matched to a gene. CDR3 region: CASSDLSGRAYEQYF. CDR3 bases: TGTGCCAGCAGCGACCTTAGCGGGAGGGCCTACGAGCAGTACTTC.

This chain connects TRBV4-2 to TRBJ1-1; D gene ambiguous. The germline V gene has CDR1 LGHNA and CDR2 YNFKEQ. Trimming removed 1 base from V and 1 base from J, with 7 bases in between. The CDR3 covers 14 residues. This chain's CDR3 is CASSQVGENTEAFF. In DNA, the CDR3 is TGTGCCAGCAGCCAAGTCGGGGAGAACACTGAAGCTTTCTTT.

This clonotype was counted a few times. The V gene is TRBV7-9, the J gene TRBJ2-3; D is unresolved. Trimming shortened V by 1 base and J by 2 bases, and 13 bases separated the two germline ends. This CDR3 comprises 16 residues. Germline CDR1 reads SEHNR; CDR2 reads FQNEAQ (reference sequence). This CDR3 reads CASSLGLGRSTDTQYF. As DNA, the CDR3 is TGTGCCAGCAGCTTAGGGTTGGGCAGGTCCACAGATACGCAGTATTTT.

The V gene is TRBV3-1, the J gene TRBJ1-2; D unclear. CDR3 size: 13 residues. From germline, CDR1 is LGHDT and CDR2 YNNKEL (reference sequence). V lost 6 bases and J 2 bases, leaving 10 bases between the germline ends. The CDR3 is CASSPSWNYGYTF. Written as DNA, the CDR3 is TGTGCCAGCAGTCCAAGTTGGAACTATGGCTACACCTTC.

This clonotype was detected a few times. The chain links TRBV10-3 to TRBJ1-1; the D gene is possibly TRBD1 (5 bases). The CDR3 is made up of 17 amino acids. Trimming pared 4 bases from V and 1 base from J, leaving 19 bases between. Germline V gene sequence: CDR1 ENHRY, CDR2 SYGVKD. The CDR3 region has the DNA TGTGCCATCAGTGCAGGAATGAAGGGGAAACAGAACACTGAAGCTTTCTTT. Its translation: CAISAGMKGKQNTEAFF.

This clonotype was counted only a few times. V usage is TRBV9 and J usage is TRBJ2-1; D might be TRBD2 (6 bases). Germline V gene lookup returns CDR1 SGDLS and CDR2 YYNGEE. Trimming took off 4 bases at V and 6 bases at J, with 23 bases between the two ends. This CDR3 comprises 17 residues. The CDR3 sequence is CASSPPGGAGPLNEQFF. CDR3 nucleotide sequence: TGTGCCAGCAGCCCCCCCGGTGGCGCGGGACCACTCAATGAGCAGTTCTTC.

Ten or more counts support this clonotype. The junction does not match germline at one end; this may be a read error. The chain uses TRBV20-1 and TRBJ1-1; D gene uncertain. Germline loops: CDR1 DFQATT, CDR2 SNEGSKA (reference sequence). This CDR3 is built from 12 residues. The CDR3 here is CSAREINTEAFF. The CDR3 bases are TGCAGTGCTCGAGAGATAAACACTGAAGCTTTCTTT.

This clonotype was observed a few times. The CDR3 loop is CASKSYEQYF. CDR3 DNA sequence: TGTGCCAGCAAGTCCTACGAGCAGTACTTC. This rearrangement joins TRBV2 to TRBJ2-7; D unclear. Trimming took off 7 bases at V and 1 base at J, with 2 bases between the two ends. Germline CDR1 and CDR2: SNHLY and FYNNEI. The CDR3 covers 10 residues.

The chain joins TRBV20-1 to TRBJ1-6; a possible D gene is TRBD1 (6 bases). Per the germline V gene, CDR1 is DFQATT and CDR2 is SNEGSKA (reference sequence). The germline V and J ends were trimmed by 0 bases and 8 bases, with 14 bases remaining between them. The CDR3 has 15 residues. CDR3 in amino acids: CSARDFQQGDSPLHF. Here the CDR3 DNA reads TGCAGTGCTAGAGATTTTCAACAGGGAGATTCACCCCTCCACTTT.

This clonotype showed up just a few times. This sequence joins TRBV5-1 and TRBJ1-6; weak D call: TRBD1 (5 bases). CDR3 length: 17 residues. Germline-derived CDR1 and CDR2 are SGHRS and YFSETQ. Trimming removed 5 bases from V and 1 base from J, with 16 bases in between. CDR3 in amino acids: CASRGGTVSSYNSPLHF. The CDR3 DNA follows: TGCGCCAGCAGGGGTGGGACGGTCAGTTCCTATAATTCACCCCTCCACTTT. Looking up the rest from reference TRBV5-1 and TRBJ1-6 gives the full variable domain: KAGVTQTPRYLIKTRGQQVTLSCSPISGHRSVSWYQQTPGQGLQFLFEYFSETQRNKGNFPGRFSGRQFSNSRSEMNVSTLELGDSALYLCASRGGTVSSYNSPLHFGNGTRLTVT.

This clonotype has at least ten counts. This chain joins TRBV20-1 and TRBJ2-3; either TRBD1 or TRBD2 may fit D (5 bases each). V dropped 4 bases and J dropped 5 bases, with 16 bases sitting between them. The CDR3 sequence is 14 residues long. Per the germline V gene, CDR1 is DFQATT and CDR2 is SNEGSKA (reference sequence). This CDR3 reads CSAKDYRDVDTQYF. The DNA of the CDR3 is TGCAGTGCTAAAGACTACCGGGACGTAGATACGCAGTATTTT.

This clonotype came up a few times. At one end, the junction sequence differs from germline, possibly due to a read error. The V gene is TRBV29-1, the J gene TRBJ2-7, with D unresolved. The CDR3 has 13 amino acids. Germline CDR1 and CDR2: SQVTM and ANQGSEA. CDR3 DNA sequence: TGCAGCGCTGAAGGAATTAGCTCCTACGAGCAGTACTTC. This translates into CSAEGISSYEQYF.

V and J are TRBV20-1 and TRBJ2-7, with 16 positions matching TRBD2. The CDR3 is 17 residues long. From germline, CDR1 is DFQATT and CDR2 SNEGSKA (reference sequence). With 7 bases clipped from V and 1 base from J, the junction kept 10 bases outside the gene matches. The CDR3 loop reads CSGLGLAGGPKSYEQYF. CDR3 bases: TGCAGTGGCCTGGGACTAGCGGGAGGGCCCAAGTCCTACGAGCAGTACTTC.

CDR3 loop: CSARDPGGTGELFF. The CDR3 nucleotides are TGCAGTGCTAGAGATCCAGGGGGCACCGGGGAGCTGTTTTTT. V usage is TRBV20-1 and J usage is TRBJ2-2; 7 nucleotides agree with TRBD1. Germline-derived CDR1 and CDR2 are DFQATT and SNEGSKA (reference sequence). Trimming at V came to 0 bases and at J to 4 bases, leaving 2 bases not matched to a gene. The CDR3 is made up of 14 amino acids.